This TCR beta chain was profiled in a study of blood T cells in healthy people across ages. The authors ran a second PCR of about 7 to 12 cycles using a sample-barcoded 5' primer and a J-beta primer mix. One entry per CDR3 protein results from TCRdb running MiXCR on the 5' RACE reads. The table includes hundreds of thousands of distinct CDR3 sequences, roughly a quarter detected once. Researchers report isolating at least 7 million PBMCs per sample. The germline V gene has CDR1 SNHLY and CDR2 FYNNEI. The J segment lost 1 base and the V segment lost 6 bases, leaving 11 bases of the junction unmatched. The CDR3 is 16 amino acids. These data were likewise used in another study, on T cells of mothers and their children. That study adds: Three healthy Caucasian mothers and their six children were the donors.

This clonotype was obtained from a boy between 2 and 10 years old in good health. The chain couples TRBV2 to TRBJ2-5, with TRBD1 identical over 7 bases. Material: blood. The DNA of the CDR3 is TGTGCCAGCAGGGACGAAAAATGGGACAGCCAAGAGACCCAGTACTTC. Protein sequence: CASRDEKWDSQETQYF.